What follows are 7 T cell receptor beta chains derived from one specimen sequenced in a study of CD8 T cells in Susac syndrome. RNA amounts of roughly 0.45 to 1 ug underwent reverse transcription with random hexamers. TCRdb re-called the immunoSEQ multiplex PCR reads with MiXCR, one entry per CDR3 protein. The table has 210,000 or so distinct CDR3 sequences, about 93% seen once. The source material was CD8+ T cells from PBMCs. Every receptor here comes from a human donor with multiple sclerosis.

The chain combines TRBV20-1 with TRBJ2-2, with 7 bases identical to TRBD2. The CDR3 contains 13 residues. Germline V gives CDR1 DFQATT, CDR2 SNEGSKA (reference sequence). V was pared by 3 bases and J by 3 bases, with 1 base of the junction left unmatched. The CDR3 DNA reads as TGCAGTGCTAGGAGCGGGGACACCGGGGAGCTGTTTTTT. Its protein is CSARSGDTGELFF.

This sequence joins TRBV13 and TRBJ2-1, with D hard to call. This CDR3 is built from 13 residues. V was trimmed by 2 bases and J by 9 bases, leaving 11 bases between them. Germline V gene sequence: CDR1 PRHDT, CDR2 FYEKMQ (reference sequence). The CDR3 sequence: CASSLSPYREQFF. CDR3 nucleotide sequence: TGTGCCAGCAGCTTAAGCCCCTATCGTGAGCAGTTCTTC.

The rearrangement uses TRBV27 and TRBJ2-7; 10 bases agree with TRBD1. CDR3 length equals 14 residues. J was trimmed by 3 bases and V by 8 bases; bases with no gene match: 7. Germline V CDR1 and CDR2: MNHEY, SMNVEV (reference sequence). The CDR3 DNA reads TGTGCCAGCGCGACAGGGGGCACGGGCTACGAGCAGTACTTC. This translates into CASATGGTGYEQYF.

CDR3 coding DNA: TGTGCCAGCAGCCTCCCCCGAGGAAGTGGCACAGATACGCAGTATTTT. As protein: CASSLPRGSGTDTQYF. This rearrangement joins TRBV9 to TRBJ2-3; D is uncertain. CDR3 length: 16 amino acids. CDR1 and CDR2 from the germline V gene are SGDLS and YYNGEE. The V gene lost 4 bases and the J gene lost 1 base, with 16 bases spanning the gap.

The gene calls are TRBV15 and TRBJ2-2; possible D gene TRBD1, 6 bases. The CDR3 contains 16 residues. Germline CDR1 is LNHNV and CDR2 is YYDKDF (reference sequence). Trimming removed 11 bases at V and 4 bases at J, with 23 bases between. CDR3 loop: CAPENRQVLFTGELFF. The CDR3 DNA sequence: TGTGCCCCGGAAAATCGACAGGTTCTCTTCACCGGGGAGCTGTTTTTT. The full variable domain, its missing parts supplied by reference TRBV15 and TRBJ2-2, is DAMVIQNPRYQVTQFGKPVTLSCSQTLNHNVMYWYQQKSSQAPKLLFHYYDKDFNNEADTPDNFQSRRPNTSFCFLDIRSPGLGDTAMYLCAPENRQVLFTGELFFGEGSRLTVL.

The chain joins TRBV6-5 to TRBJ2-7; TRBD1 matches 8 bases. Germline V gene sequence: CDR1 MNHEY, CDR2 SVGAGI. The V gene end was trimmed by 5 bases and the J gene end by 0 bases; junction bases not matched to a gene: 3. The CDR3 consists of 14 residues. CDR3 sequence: CASSTQGDSYEQYF. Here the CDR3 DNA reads TGTGCCAGCAGTACACAGGGGGACTCCTACGAGCAGTACTTC.

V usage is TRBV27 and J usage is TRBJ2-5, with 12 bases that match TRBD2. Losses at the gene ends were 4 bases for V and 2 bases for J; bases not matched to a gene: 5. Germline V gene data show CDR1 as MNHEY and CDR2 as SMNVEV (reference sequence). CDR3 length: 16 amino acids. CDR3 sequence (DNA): TGTGCCAGCAGTTCTCGACTAGCGGGGGCGCAAGAGACCCAGTACTTC. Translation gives CASSSRLAGAQETQYF.